These 23 T cell receptor beta chains came from one sample sequenced in a study of cytomegalovirus exposure and HLA in healthy donors (dated by TCRdb to about 2017). Libraries were prepared through the immunoSEQ multiplex PCR assay. For the multiplex PCR, a mixture combining 60 forward primers for TCR Vbeta segments and 13 reverse primers for TCR Jbeta segments was used. What TCRdb holds here is the immuneACCESS table cut down to in-frame rearrangements. Part of the clones is not present; checked against another copy, under half of the missing clones reflect an unresolved V gene, and the others are unexplained. The sample table shows some 150,000 clones, and roughly 80% are seen once. The leading ten clones occupy approximately 1.1% of the sample. Sequencing was carried out using PBMCs. All receptors come from a female donor in good health and CMV-seronegative.

The rearrangement uses TRBV30 and TRBJ2-1; the D gene is possibly TRBD2 (5 bases). The CDR3 contains 13 residues. Germline CDR1 is GTSNPN and CDR2 is SVGIG (reference sequence). Trimming removed 1 base at V and 6 bases at J, with 10 bases between. Here the CDR3 reads CAWSGTRINEQFF. The CDR3 nucleotides are TGTGCCTGGAGTGGGACTCGTATCAATGAGCAGTTCTTC.

The chain has TRBV29-1 and TRBJ2-1; D is possibly TRBD2 (6 bases). Germline V lookup: CDR1 SQVTM, CDR2 ANQGSEA. V was trimmed by 4 bases and J by 6 bases, leaving 16 bases between them. The CDR3 spans 14 residues. CDR3 in DNA: TGCAGCGTTGTTGGTAGCGGTTGGGGCAATGAGCAGTTCTTC. The encoded protein is CSVVGSGWGNEQFF.

The chain combines TRBV13 with TRBJ1-1, with D perhaps matching TRBD1 (6 bases). This CDR3 contains 14 residues. Germline V CDR1 and CDR2: PRHDT, FYEKMQ (reference sequence). Trimming cost V 5 bases and J 2 bases, with 12 bases left between them. The CDR3 DNA sequence: TGTGCCAGCAGCGCGGACAGCATAAACACTGAAGCTTTCTTT. It specifies CASSADSINTEAFF.

J is TRBJ2-7 and V is TRBV5-1, with D possibly being TRBD1 (6 bases). The CDR3 runs 15 residues. V was clipped by 4 bases and J by 3 bases, with 17 bases between them. Looked up from germline, CDR1 is SGHRS and CDR2 is YFSETQ. The CDR3 coding sequence is TGCGCCAGCAGCCCGGCAGGGGTAGGAATCTACGAGCAGTACTTC. This gives the protein CASSPAGVGIYEQYF.

The table lists this clone with a count of one. The chain combines TRBV6-1 with TRBJ1-2; maybe TRBD1 (5 bases). V lost 2 bases and J lost 4, with 8 bases in between. The V gene's germline CDR1 is MNHNS and CDR2 SASEGT. The CDR3 loop spans 13 amino acids. Written as DNA, the CDR3 is TGTGCCAGCAGTGAAATTCAGGGCTATGGCTACACCTTC. This gives the protein CASSEIQGYGYTF.

The chain has TRBV5-5 and TRBJ1-1, with TRBD1 matching 7 bases. CDR1 and CDR2 (germline): SGHKS, YYEKEE (reference sequence). The CDR3 consists of 14 residues. Germline trimming cut 0 bases from V and 6 bases from J; bases unmatched to any gene: 5. The CDR3 reads CASSLEDRDSEAFF. The CDR3 DNA follows: TGTGCCAGCAGCTTGGAAGACAGGGACTCTGAAGCTTTCTTT. The complete variable domain, with remaining parts taken from reference TRBV5-5 and TRBJ1-1, reads DAGVTQSPTHLIKTRGQQVTLRCSPISGHKSVSWYQQVLGQGPQFIFQYYEKEERGRGNFPDRFSARQFPNYSSELNVNALLLGDSALYLCASSLEDRDSEAFFGQGTRLTVV.

The genes are TRBV7-9 and TRBJ2-7, with 10 positions matching TRBD2. The germline V gene has CDR1 SEHNR and CDR2 FQNEAQ (reference sequence). Trimming cost V 4 bases and J 5 bases; bases outside gene matches: 8. CDR3 length: 15 residues. Here the CDR3 DNA reads TGTGCCAGCAGCTACGAGCGGGAGGGCCGGAACGAGCAGTACTTC. Encoded protein: CASSYEREGRNEQYF.

This clone was seen only a few times. This chain uses TRBV11-2 with TRBJ1-2, with TRBD1 matching 8 bases. The germline V gene has CDR1 SGHAT and CDR2 FQNNGV. The CDR3 extends over 13 amino acids. Trimming cost V 7 bases and J 7 bases; bases outside gene matches: 8. The CDR3 region is CASTNTGGGGYTF. CDR3 sequence (DNA): TGTGCCAGCACAAATACAGGGGGAGGTGGCTACACCTTC.

The chain links TRBV6-6 to TRBJ1-2; 9 bases fit TRBD1. Losses at the gene ends were 5 bases for V and 1 base for J; bases not matched to a gene: 5. There are 15 residues in the CDR3. The germline CDR1 and CDR2 sequences are MNHNY and SVGAGI (reference sequence). CDR3 in amino acids: CASSPTGGNNYGYTF. Written as DNA, the CDR3 is TGTGCCAGCAGTCCTACAGGGGGCAATAACTATGGCTACACCTTC.

V usage is TRBV29-1 and J usage is TRBJ2-7; 10 bases are a match to TRBD1. The V segment lost 1 base and the J segment 1 base; nucleotides outside the gene matches: 13. Germline V lookup: CDR1 SQVTM, CDR2 ANQGSEA. The CDR3 runs 18 residues. CDR3 residues: CSVEVLPGTGDKSYEQYF. CDR3 nucleotides: TGCAGCGTTGAAGTCTTACCCGGGACAGGGGATAAGTCCTACGAGCAGTACTTC.

The rearrangement uses TRBV28 and TRBJ1-1; the D is unclear. The V gene's germline CDR1 is MDHEN and CDR2 SYDVKM. The CDR3 runs to 12 residues. V shed 4 bases and J shed 3 bases, with 6 bases lying between them. This CDR3 is CASSYRDTEAFF. The CDR3 nucleotides read TGTGCCAGCAGTTATCGGGACACTGAAGCTTTCTTT. Looking up the rest from reference TRBV28 and TRBJ1-1 gives the full variable domain: DVKVTQSSRYLVKRTGEKVFLECVQDMDHENMFWYRQDPGLGLRLIYFSYDVKMKEKGDIPEGYSVSREKKERFSLILESASTNQTSMYLCASSYRDTEAFFGQGTRLTVV.

The rearrangement uses TRBV7-8 and TRBJ2-7; maybe TRBD2 (6 bases). V gave up 5 bases and J gave up 2 bases, with 16 bases separating them. Germline CDR1 SGHVS, CDR2 FQNEAQ. The length of the CDR3 is 15 residues. Here the CDR3 DNA reads TGTGCCAGCAGCCCCAGCGGCGGGACCACCTACGAGCAGTACTTC. Translated: CASSPSGGTTYEQYF. The whole variable domain, filled in from reference TRBV7-8 and TRBJ2-7, reads GAGVSQSPRYKVAKRGQDVALRCDPISGHVSLFWYQQALGQGPEFLTYFQNEAQLDKSGLPSDRFFAERPEGSVSTLKIQRTQQEDSAVYLCASSPSGGTTYEQYFGPGTRLTVT.

J is TRBJ1-1 and V is TRBV27, with 12 bases aligning to TRBD1. The trim removed 6 bases at V and 5 bases at J, leaving 10 bases unmatched. Per the germline V gene, CDR1 is MNHEY and CDR2 is SMNVEV (reference sequence). This CDR3 has 16 amino acids. As DNA, the CDR3 is TGTGCCAGCAGGCGGGGACAGGGGGCCTCCCGAACTGAAGCTTTCTTT. Protein: CASRRGQGASRTEAFF.

The chain is built from TRBV18 and TRBJ1-1; 8 bases match TRBD1. CDR1 KGHSH and CDR2 LQKENI come from the germline V gene. Trimming removed 2 bases from V and 4 bases from J; junction bases left unmatched: 9. This CDR3 spans 16 amino acids. Here the CDR3 reads CASSPTRQTGGTEAFF. The CDR3 nucleotides read TGTGCCAGCTCACCAACGAGACAAACAGGGGGCACTGAAGCTTTCTTT.

CDR3 sequence (DNA): TGTGCCAGCAGTACCTCGGGACTACCCAATGAGCAGTTCTTC. Its protein product is CASSTSGLPNEQFF. The chain employs TRBV28 and TRBJ2-1; 7 nucleotides line up with TRBD2. The CDR3 has 14 residues. Germline values: CDR1 MDHEN, CDR2 SYDVKM. V shed 5 bases, J shed 6 bases, and the junction held 7 bases outside the gene matches.

The chain has TRBV9 and TRBJ2-1, with D possibly matching TRBD2 (5 bases). The CDR3 is 15 amino acids. V gave up 0 bases and J gave up 4 bases, with 11 bases separating them. Germline V gives CDR1 SGDLS, CDR2 YYNGEE. CDR3 coding DNA: TGTGCCAGCAGCGTAGTCGAGGGAGTTTACAATGAGCAGTTCTTC. The encoded protein is CASSVVEGVYNEQFF.

The chain joins TRBV30 to TRBJ1-4; maybe TRBD1 (5 bases). Trimming stripped 3 bases from V and 6 bases from J, with 14 bases between. Germline assignment: CDR1 GTSNPN and CDR2 SVGIG (reference sequence). CDR3 length equals 14 residues. The CDR3 loop is CAWSWWTSHEKLFF. CDR3 bases: TGTGCCTGGAGCTGGTGGACAAGTCATGAAAAACTGTTTTTT.

This chain connects TRBV6-5 to TRBJ1-2; 7 bases map to TRBD1. Germline V lookup: CDR1 MNHEY, CDR2 SVGAGI. Trimming took 7 bases from V and 2 from J; bases not matched to a gene: 7. CDR3 length equals 14 residues. The CDR3 region has the DNA TGTGCCAGCACCCCTGACAGGGAGAACTATGGCTACACCTTC. Its protein is CASTPDRENYGYTF.

This chain's CDR3 is CASSPLAGGPYEQYF. The DNA for the CDR3 is TGTGCCAGCAGTCCCTTAGCGGGAGGGCCCTACGAGCAGTACTTC. The genes are TRBV27 and TRBJ2-7, with 11 bases lining up with TRBD2. V was pared by 5 bases and J by 2 bases, with 5 bases of the junction left unmatched. Germline V gene sequence: CDR1 MNHEY, CDR2 SMNVEV (reference sequence). The CDR3 extends over 15 amino acids.

This clone has only a few counts. The chain carries TRBV5-1 and TRBJ1-1, with 8 positions matching TRBD1. J was trimmed by 4 bases and V by 4 bases; bases with no gene match: 6. The CDR3 runs to 14 residues. Per the germline V gene, CDR1 is SGHRS and CDR2 is YFSETQ. The CDR3 here is CASSTGQGGTEAFF. The CDR3, as DNA: TGCGCCAGCAGCACAGGACAGGGCGGCACTGAAGCTTTCTTT.

This chain joins TRBV7-2 and TRBJ2-3; 8 nucleotides agree with TRBD1. This CDR3 region has 15 residues. V lost 5 bases to trimming and J lost 2 bases; unmatched junction nucleotides: 6. Germline V lookup: CDR1 SGHTA, CDR2 FQGNSA. The CDR3 coding sequence is TGTGCCAGCAGCGTACAGGGGGGCCCCACAGATACGCAGTATTTT. Residues: CASSVQGGPTDTQYF.

The V gene is TRBV6-1, the J gene TRBJ1-2; weak D call: TRBD1 (6 bases). In germline, CDR1 is MNHNS, CDR2 SASEGT. Trimming pared 3 bases from V and 6 bases from J, leaving 11 bases between. The CDR3 sequence is 13 residues long. The CDR3 DNA reads TGTGCCAGCAGTGATCCACAGGGCAATGGCTACACCTTC. Residues: CASSDPQGNGYTF.

The chain combines TRBV6-6 with TRBJ2-2; no reliable D call. V was shortened by 5 bases and J by 1 base, with 8 bases between the two germline ends. This CDR3 spans 14 amino acids. Germline loops: CDR1 MNHNY, CDR2 SVGAGI (reference sequence). The CDR3 spells CASSQTENTGELFF. The CDR3 nucleotides are TGTGCCAGCAGTCAAACAGAGAACACCGGGGAGCTGTTTTTT.